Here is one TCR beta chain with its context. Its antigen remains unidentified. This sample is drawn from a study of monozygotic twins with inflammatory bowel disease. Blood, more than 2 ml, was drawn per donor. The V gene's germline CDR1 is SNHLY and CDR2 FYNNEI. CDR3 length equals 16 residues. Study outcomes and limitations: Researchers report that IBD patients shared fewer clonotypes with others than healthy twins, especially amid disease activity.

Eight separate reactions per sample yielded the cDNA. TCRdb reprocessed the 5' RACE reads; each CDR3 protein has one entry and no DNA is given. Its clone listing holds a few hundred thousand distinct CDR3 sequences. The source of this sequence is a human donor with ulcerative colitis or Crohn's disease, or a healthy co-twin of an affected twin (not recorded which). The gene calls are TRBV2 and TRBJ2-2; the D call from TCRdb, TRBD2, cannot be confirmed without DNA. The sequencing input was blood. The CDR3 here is CASSAGLAEDTGELFF.